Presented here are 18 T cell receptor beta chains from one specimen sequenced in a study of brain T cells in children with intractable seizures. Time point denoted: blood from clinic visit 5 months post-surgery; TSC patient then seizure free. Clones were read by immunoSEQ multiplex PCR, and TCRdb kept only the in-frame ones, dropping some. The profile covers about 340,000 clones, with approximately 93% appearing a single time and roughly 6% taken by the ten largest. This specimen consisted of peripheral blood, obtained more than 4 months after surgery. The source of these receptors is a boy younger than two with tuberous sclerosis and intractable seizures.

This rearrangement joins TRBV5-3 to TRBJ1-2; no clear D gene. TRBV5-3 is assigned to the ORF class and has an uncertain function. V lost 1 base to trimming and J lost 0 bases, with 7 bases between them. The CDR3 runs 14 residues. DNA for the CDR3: TGTGCCAGAAGCTTGTGCGGGGCTAACTATGGCTACACCTTC. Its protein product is CARSLCGANYGYTF.

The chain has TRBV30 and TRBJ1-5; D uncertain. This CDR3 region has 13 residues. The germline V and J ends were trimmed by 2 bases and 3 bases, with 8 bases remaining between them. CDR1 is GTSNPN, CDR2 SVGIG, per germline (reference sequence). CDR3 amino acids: CAWSLAANQPQHF. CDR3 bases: TGTGCCTGGAGTCTGGCAGCCAATCAGCCCCAGCATTTT.

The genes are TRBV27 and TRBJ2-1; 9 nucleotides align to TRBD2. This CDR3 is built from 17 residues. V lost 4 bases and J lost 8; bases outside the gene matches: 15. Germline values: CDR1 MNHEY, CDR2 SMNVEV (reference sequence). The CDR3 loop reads CASSSLPLSGSRYEQFF. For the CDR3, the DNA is TGTGCCAGCAGTTCCCTCCCCCTTAGCGGGAGTAGGTATGAGCAGTTCTTC.

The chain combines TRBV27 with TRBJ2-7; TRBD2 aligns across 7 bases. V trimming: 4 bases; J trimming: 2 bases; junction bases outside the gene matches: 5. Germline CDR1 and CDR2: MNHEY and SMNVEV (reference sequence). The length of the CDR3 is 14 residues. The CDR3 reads CASSSERGPYEQYF. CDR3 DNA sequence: TGTGCCAGCAGTTCCGAGCGGGGCCCCTACGAGCAGTACTTC.

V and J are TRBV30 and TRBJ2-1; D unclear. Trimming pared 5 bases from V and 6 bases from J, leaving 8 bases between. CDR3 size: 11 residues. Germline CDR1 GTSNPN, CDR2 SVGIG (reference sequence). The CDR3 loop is CAWGDLNEQFF. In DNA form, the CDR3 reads TGTGCCTGGGGGGATCTCAATGAGCAGTTCTTC.

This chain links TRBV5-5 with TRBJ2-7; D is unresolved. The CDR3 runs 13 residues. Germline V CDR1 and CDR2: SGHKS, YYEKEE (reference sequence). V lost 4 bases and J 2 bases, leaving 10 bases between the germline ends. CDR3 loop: CASSRLAAYEQYF. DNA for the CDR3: TGTGCCAGCAGCAGACTTGCAGCCTACGAGCAGTACTTC.

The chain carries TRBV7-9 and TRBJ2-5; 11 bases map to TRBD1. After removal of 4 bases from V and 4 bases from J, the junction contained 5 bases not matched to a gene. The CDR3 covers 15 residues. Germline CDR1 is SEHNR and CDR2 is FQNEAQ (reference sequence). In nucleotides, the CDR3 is TGTGCCAGCAGCTCCTTGGGGACAGGGGGAGAGACCCAGTACTTC. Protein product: CASSSLGTGGETQYF.

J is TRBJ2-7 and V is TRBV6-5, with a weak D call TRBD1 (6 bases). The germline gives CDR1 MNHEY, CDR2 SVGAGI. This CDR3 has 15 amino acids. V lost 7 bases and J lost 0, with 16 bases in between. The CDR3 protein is CASKPGVSFSYEQYF. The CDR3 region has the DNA TGTGCCAGCAAGCCAGGGGTTTCTTTCTCCTACGAGCAGTACTTC.

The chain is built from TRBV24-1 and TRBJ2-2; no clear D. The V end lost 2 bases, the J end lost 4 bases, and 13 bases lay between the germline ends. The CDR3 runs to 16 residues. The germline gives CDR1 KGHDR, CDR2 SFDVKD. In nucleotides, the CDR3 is TGTGCCACCAGTGATTCTAAAGATACAGTCACCGGGGAGCTGTTTTTT. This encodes CATSDSKDTVTGELFF.

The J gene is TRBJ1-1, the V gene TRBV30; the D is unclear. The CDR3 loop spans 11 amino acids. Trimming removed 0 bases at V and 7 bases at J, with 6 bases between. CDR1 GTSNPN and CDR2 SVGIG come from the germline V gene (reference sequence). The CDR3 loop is CAWSVWDEAFF. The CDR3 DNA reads TGTGCCTGGAGTGTGTGGGATGAAGCTTTCTTT.

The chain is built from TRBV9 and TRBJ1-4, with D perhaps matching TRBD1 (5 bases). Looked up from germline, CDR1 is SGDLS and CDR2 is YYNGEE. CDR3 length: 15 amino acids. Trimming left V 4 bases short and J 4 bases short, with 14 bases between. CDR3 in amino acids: CASSPRGGDNEKLFF. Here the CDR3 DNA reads TGTGCCAGCAGCCCACGGGGAGGGGATAATGAAAAACTGTTTTTT. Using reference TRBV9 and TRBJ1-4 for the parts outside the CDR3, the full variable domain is DSGVTQTPKHLITATGQRVTLRCSPRSGDLSVYWYQQSLDQGLQFLIQYYNGEERAKGNILERFSAQQFPDLHSELNLSSLELGDSALYFCASSPRGGDNEKLFFGSGTQLSVL.

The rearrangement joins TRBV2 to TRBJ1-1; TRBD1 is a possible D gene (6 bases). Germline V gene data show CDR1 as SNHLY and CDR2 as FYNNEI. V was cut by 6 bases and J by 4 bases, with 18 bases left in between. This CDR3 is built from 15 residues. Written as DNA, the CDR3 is TGTGCCAGCAGAACGATACAGGGAGGTGGCACTGAAGCTTTCTTT. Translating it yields CASRTIQGGGTEAFF.

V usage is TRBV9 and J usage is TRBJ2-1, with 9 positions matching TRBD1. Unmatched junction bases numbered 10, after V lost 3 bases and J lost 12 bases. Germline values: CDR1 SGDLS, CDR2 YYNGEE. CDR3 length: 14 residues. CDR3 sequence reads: CASSDRDRVAVQFF. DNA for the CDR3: TGTGCCAGCAGCGACCGGGACAGGGTAGCAGTGCAGTTCTTC.

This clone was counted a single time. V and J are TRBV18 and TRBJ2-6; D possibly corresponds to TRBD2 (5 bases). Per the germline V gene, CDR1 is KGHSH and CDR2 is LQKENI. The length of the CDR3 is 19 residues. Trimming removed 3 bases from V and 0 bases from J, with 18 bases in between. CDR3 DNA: TGTGCCAGCTCACCCGGGGTTGGCTTTCCTCGCTCTGGGGCCAACGTCCTGACTTTC. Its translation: CASSPGVGFPRSGANVLTF.

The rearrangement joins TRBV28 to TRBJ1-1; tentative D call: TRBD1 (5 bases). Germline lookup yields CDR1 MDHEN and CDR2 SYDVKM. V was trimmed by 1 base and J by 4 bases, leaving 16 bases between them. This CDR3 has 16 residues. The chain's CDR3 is CASSLYLQGPVTEAFF. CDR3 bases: TGTGCCAGCAGTTTATATCTCCAGGGCCCGGTCACTGAAGCTTTCTTT.

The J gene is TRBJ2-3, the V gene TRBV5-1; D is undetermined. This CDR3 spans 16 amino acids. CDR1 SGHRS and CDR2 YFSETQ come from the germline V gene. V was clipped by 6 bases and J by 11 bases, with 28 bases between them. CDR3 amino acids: CASNPGYYSSTIGQYF. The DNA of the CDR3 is TGCGCCAGCAACCCGGGTTACTATTCCTCCACAATTGGGCAGTATTTT.

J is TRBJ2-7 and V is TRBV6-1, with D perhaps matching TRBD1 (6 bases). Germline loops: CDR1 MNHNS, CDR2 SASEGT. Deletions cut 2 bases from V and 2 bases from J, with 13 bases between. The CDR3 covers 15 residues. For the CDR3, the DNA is TGTGCCAGCAGTGAATGGACAGAAAATGCCTACGAGCAGTACTTC. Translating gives CASSEWTENAYEQYF.

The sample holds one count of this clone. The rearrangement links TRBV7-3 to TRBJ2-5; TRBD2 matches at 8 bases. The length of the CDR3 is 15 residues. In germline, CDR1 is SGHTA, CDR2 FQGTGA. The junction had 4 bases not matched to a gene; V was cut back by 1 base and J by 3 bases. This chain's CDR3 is CASSLMVAGKETQYF. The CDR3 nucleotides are TGTGCCAGCAGCTTAATGGTAGCGGGAAAAGAGACCCAGTACTTC.